The clone carrying this T cell receptor (beta chain) has only a few counts. Its antigen is unidentified. The source of the sample is a study of T-cell memory formation after mild COVID-19. At the level of the study: Largely donor-specific sequence clusters came from a couple of donors.

Broader study findings: Still unconfirmed is whether the second-wave clones peaking on day 37 recognized SARS-CoV-2. Detection of some responders pre-infection suggested pre-existing cross-reactive memory T cells participated.

The CDR3 covers 15 residues. Germline CDR1 SGHTA, CDR2 FQGNSA. Trimming shortened V by 0 bases and J by 2 bases, and 8 bases separated the two germline ends. Employing constant-segment primers, 5'RACE generated TCR alpha and TCR beta cDNA libraries bearing sample barcodes and UMIs. TCRdb ran MiXCR on the 5' RACE reads and lists one entry per CDR3 protein. In the table there are about 290,000 distinct CDR3 sequences, 15% of which are singletons. Sequences were obtained from PBMCs or a T cell subset sorted from them (not recorded which). The source of this sequence is a man aged 18 to 29 who had mild COVID-19 (a few samples of this study predate the infection). Cell type and time point are not known. The rearrangement uses TRBV7-2 and TRBJ2-1, with D possibly matching TRBD1 (5 bases). The chain's CDR3 is CASSLAFRAYNEQFF. The DNA of the CDR3 is TGTGCCAGCAGCTTAGCGTTCAGGGCCTACAATGAGCAGTTCTTC.